This entry features one T cell receptor (beta chain) sequence. This sample is part of a study of blood T cell repertoires in COVID-19. Per the original methods: Reference gene primers were amplified, and this amplification served to estimate nucleated cell counts. The table came from immunoSEQ multiplex PCR; TCRdb's copy has only in-frame clones and leaves some out. V and J calls and clone size follow that table, whereas D and trimming were derived from the DNA. Counted here are about 250,000 clones, about nine tenths occurring once; the ten biggest clones make up under 2%. The CDR3 has 16 residues. The germline gives CDR1 MGHRA, CDR2 YSYEKL. Trimming removed 2 bases from V and 5 bases from J; junction bases left unmatched: 3. Researchers sorted participants into cohorts using their self-reported clinical history. Cohort 3 recovery required two negative PCRs, clearance, or symptom resolution.

This chain connects TRBV4-1 to TRBJ2-5; TRBD2 matches at 15 bases. Source material: PBMCs or T cells enriched from blood (not recorded which). The receptor comes from a man aged 40-55 years who had recovered from COVID-19. CDR3 protein: CASSQPGLAGGETQYF. The CDR3, as DNA: TGCGCCAGCAGCCAACCGGGACTAGCGGGGGGCGAGACCCAGTACTTC.